The clone carrying this T cell receptor beta chain was found once. Its antigen is unknown. Germline assignment: CDR1 KGHSH and CDR2 LQKENI. The CDR3 is made up of 16 amino acids. Germline trimming cut 4 bases from V and 0 bases from J; bases unmatched to any gene: 6. This sample stems from a study of T cell responses to AZD1222 COVID-19 vaccine. Study-level points and caveats: Repertoires were sampled only after the peak T cell response.

Assay: immunoSEQ multiplex PCR; the TCRdb copy retains only in-frame clones and omits some. The data show some 140,000 clones, with over 90% seen just once and 5% to 5.5% held by the top ten. The sequencing used peripheral blood, collected on day 0 of AZD1222 vaccination. The V and J genes are TRBV18 and TRBJ1-5; 7 positions match TRBD1. The TCR comes from an adult in good health. CDR3 region: CASSLGTEASNQPQHF. The CDR3 bases are TGTGCCAGCTCACTCGGGACAGAGGCTAGCAATCAGCCCCAGCATTTT.